This T cell receptor beta chain was identified in a study of OX40 agonist ivuxolimab in advanced cancers. Turning to the study itself: Three patients had partial responses: one hepatocellular carcinoma, two cutaneous melanoma. Study results and limitations: Certain nonresponders additionally had low normalized T-cell clonal expansion. On average, a greater number of expanded clones characterised CD8+ T cells relative to CD4+.

Produced via immunoSEQ multiplex PCR; TCRdb's table is partial and in-frame only. The table has 20,000 or so clones, 84% seen once. Of note for this clone: Its antigen is as yet unknown.

Losses at the gene ends were 7 bases for V and 1 base for J; bases not matched to a gene: 8. Germline loops: CDR1 LNHDA, CDR2 SQIVND (reference sequence). The CDR3 consists of 15 residues. This sample comprised CD4+ or CD8+ T cells sorted from blood, obtained in a trial of the OX40 agonist ivuxolimab. The chain links TRBV19 to TRBJ2-7, with 9 positions matching TRBD1. The clonotype originates from an adult with an advanced solid tumor such as melanoma, head and neck, liver or kidney cancer. The CDR3 DNA sequence: TGTGCCAGTACCATGGGGACAGGGCTATCCTACGAGCAGTACTTC. Encoded protein: CASTMGTGLSYEQYF.